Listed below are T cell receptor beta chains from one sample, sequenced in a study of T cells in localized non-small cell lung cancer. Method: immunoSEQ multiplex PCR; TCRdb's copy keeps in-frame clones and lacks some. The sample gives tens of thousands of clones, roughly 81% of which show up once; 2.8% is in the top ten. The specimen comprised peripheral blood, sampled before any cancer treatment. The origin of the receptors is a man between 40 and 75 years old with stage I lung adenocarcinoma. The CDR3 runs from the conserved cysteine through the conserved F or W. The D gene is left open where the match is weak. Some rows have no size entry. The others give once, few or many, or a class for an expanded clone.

TGTGCCACCTCAACAGGGCTAGCTGAAGCTTTCTTT,CATSTGLAEAFF,TRBJ1-1,12,TRBV2,medium-sized,NA
TGTGCCAGCAGTTACGGTATGGGCGAGCAGTACTTC,CASSYGMGEQYF,TRBJ2-7,12,TRBV6-6,NA,NA
TGTGCCAGCAGCTCCGGACTAGCGGGAGCAGAGGGAAAGCAGTTCTTC,CASSSGLAGAEGKQFF,TRBJ2-1,16,TRBV27,NA,TRBD2
TGTGCCAGCAGCTTGACCGGGACTAGCGGTTACAATGAGCAGTTCTTC,CASSLTGTSGYNEQFF,TRBJ2-1,16,TRBV5-5,NA,TRBD2
TGTGCCAGCAGTGAAACGGGCCTCCTCACCTACGAGCAGTACTTC,CASSETGLLTYEQYF,TRBJ2-7,15,TRBV6-1,NA,NA
TGTGCCAGCAGTACCTATAATGAGCAGTTCTTC,CASSTYNEQFF,TRBJ2-1,11,TRBV6-5,NA,NA
TGTGCCAGCAGCAAAGGGACTAGCGGAGCCCGGAATGAGCAGTTCTTC,CASSKGTSGARNEQFF,TRBJ2-1,16,TRBV21-1,NA,NA
TGTGCCAGCAGCTTGGCACAGGGCTCTGGAAACACCATATATTTT,CASSLAQGSGNTIYF,TRBJ1-3,15,TRBV5-5,NA,NA
TGTGCCAGCAGTCGACTAGCGGGAGGGGGAGATACGCAGTATTTT,CASSRLAGGGDTQYF,TRBJ2-3,15,TRBV6-4,NA,TRBD2
TGTGCCAGCAGTCTACAGGGGTATCAGCCCCAGCATTTT,CASSLQGYQPQHF,TRBJ1-5,13,TRBV27,NA,TRBD1
TGCGCCAGCAGCTTGGGGGACAATGGGGTCCCCTACAAGCAGTACTTC,CASSLGDNGVPYKQYF,TRBJ2-7,16,TRBV5-1,NA,NA
TGTGCCAGCTCACCATCTACTAGCGGGAGGGGGCGACAGTACTTC,CASSPSTSGRGRQYF,TRBJ2-7,15,TRBV18,NA,TRBD2
TGTGCCAGCAGCCCCCGACCTGGCTACACCTTC,CASSPRPGYTF,TRBJ1-2,11,TRBV13,NA,NA
TGTGCCAGCAGGGCCGGGACAGGGGTCCGCAAGATAGGGGAGAAGCTGTTTTTT,CASRAGTGVRKIGEKLFF,TRBJ2-2,18,TRBV2,NA,TRBD1
TGTGCCAGCACCTCTACCGGGACAGGGCACTACGAGCAGTACTTC,CASTSTGTGHYEQYF,TRBJ2-7,15,TRBV13,once,TRBD1
TGCGCCAGCAGTGAGTCAATGGCGGGAGCTCTCTACTTC,CASSESMAGALYF,TRBJ2-7,13,TRBV10-1,NA,TRBD2
TGTGCCAGCAGGATCGGGACAGGCCTCTACGAGCAGTACTTC,CASRIGTGLYEQYF,TRBJ2-7,14,TRBV6-5,NA,TRBD1
TGCGCCAGCAGCCCCCGCTGGGAGTCGCGAGGAAACACCATATATTTT,CASSPRWESRGNTIYF,TRBJ1-3,16,TRBV5-1,NA,NA
TGCAGTGCTAACCCGAACACTGAAGCTTTCTTT,CSANPNTEAFF,TRBJ1-1,11,TRBV20-1,NA,NA
TGCGCCAGCAGCTCTGGACAGGGGGTCGACGAGCAGTACTTC,CASSSGQGVDEQYF,TRBJ2-7,14,TRBV5-1,NA,TRBD1
TGTGCCAGTAGTCTCGGACAGGTTCACACAGATACGCAGTATTTT,CASSLGQVHTDTQYF,TRBJ2-3,15,TRBV19,few,TRBD1
TGTGCCAGCAGCGTAACGGAGCGCGGCACCGGGGAGCTGTTTTTT,CASSVTERGTGELFF,TRBJ2-2,15,TRBV9,NA,NA
TGTGCCAGTAGTGCACAGGGGGAAGGCGACTATGGCTACACCTTC,CASSAQGEGDYGYTF,TRBJ1-2,15,TRBV19,few,TRBD1
TGTGCCAGCAGTCGGGACAGGGGGCCCAACACCGGGGAGCTGTTTTTT,CASSRDRGPNTGELFF,TRBJ2-2,16,TRBV27,NA,TRBD1
TGTGCCAGCAGTACCCCGGGACGGACAATCTATGGCTACACCTTC,CASSTPGRTIYGYTF,TRBJ1-2,15,TRBV28,NA,NA